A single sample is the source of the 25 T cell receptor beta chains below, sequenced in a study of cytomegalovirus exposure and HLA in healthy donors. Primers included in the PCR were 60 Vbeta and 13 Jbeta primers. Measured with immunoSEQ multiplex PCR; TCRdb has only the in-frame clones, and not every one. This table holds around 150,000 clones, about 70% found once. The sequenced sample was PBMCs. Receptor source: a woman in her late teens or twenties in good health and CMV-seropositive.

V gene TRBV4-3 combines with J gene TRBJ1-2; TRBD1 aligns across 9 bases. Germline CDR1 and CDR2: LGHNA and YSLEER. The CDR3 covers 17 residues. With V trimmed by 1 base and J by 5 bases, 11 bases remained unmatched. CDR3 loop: CASSQAGRPGQGYGYTF. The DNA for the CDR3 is TGCGCCAGCAGCCAAGCAGGACGACCGGGACAGGGATATGGCTACACCTTC.

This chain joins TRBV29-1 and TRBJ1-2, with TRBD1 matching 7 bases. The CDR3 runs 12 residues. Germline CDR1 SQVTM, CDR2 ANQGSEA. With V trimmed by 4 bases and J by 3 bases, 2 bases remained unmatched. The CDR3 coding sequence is TGCAGCGTTGGACAGGGTGACTATGGCTACACCTTC. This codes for CSVGQGDYGYTF.

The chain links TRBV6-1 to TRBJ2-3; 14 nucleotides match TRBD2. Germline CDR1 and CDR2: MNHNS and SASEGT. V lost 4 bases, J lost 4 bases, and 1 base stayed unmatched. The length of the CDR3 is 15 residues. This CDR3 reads CASSVTSGGADTQYF. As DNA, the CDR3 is TGTGCCAGCAGTGTGACTAGCGGGGGGGCAGATACGCAGTATTTT.

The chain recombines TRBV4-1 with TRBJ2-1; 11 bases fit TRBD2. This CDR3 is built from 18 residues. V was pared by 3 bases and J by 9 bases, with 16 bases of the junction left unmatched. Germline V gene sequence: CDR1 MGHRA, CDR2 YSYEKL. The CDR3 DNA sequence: TGCGCCAGCAGCCATGTATGGGGGTTAGCGGGAGGGCCGGGTGAGCAGTTCTTC. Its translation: CASSHVWGLAGGPGEQFF.

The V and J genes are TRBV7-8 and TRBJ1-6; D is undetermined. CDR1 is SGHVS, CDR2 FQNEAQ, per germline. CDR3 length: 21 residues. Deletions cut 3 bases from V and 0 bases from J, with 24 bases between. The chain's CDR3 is CASSLRMIRGEMSSYNSPLHF. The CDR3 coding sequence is TGTGCCAGCAGCTTGCGTATGATACGAGGAGAAATGAGCTCCTATAATTCACCCCTCCACTTT.

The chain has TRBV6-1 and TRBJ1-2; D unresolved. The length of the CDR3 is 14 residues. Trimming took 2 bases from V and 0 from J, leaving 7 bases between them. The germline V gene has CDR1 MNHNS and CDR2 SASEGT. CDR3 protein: CASSEFGPNYGYTF. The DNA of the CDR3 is TGTGCCAGCAGTGAATTCGGTCCTAACTATGGCTACACCTTC.

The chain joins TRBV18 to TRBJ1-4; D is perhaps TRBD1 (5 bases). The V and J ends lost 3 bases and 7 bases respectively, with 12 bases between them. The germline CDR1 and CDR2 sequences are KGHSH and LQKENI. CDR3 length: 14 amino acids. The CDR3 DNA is TGTGCCAGCTCACCGGGAAGGGGTGTTGAAAAACTGTTTTTT. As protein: CASSPGRGVEKLFF. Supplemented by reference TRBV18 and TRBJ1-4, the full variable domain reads NAGVMQNPRHLVRRRGQEARLRCSPMKGHSHVYWYRQLPEEGLKFMVYLQKENIIDESGMPKERFSAEFPKEGPSILRIQQVVRGDSAAYFCASSPGRGVEKLFFGSGTQLSVL.

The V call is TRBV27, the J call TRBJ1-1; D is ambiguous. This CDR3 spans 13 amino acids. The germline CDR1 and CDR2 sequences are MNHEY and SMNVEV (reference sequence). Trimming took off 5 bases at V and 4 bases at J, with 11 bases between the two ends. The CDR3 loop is CASSVWASTEAFF. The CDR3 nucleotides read TGTGCCAGCAGTGTCTGGGCGAGCACTGAAGCTTTCTTT.

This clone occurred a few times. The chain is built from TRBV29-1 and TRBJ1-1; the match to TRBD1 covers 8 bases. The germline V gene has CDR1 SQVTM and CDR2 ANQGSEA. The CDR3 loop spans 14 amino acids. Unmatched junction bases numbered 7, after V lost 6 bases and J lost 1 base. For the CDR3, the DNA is TGCAGCGTACCCAGGGGGCTCGAGAACACTGAAGCTTTCTTT. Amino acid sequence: CSVPRGLENTEAFF.

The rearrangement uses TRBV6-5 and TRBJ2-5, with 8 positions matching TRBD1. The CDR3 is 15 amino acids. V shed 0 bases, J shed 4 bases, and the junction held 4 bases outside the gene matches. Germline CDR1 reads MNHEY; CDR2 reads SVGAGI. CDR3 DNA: TGTGCCAGCAGTTACTCGCCAGGGGGCTTAGAGACCCAGTACTTC. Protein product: CASSYSPGGLETQYF.

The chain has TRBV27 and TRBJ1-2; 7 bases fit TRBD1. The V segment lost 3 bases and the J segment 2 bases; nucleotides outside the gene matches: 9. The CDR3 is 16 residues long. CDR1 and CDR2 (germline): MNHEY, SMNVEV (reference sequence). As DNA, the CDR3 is TGTGCCAGCAGTTTTGTACACCCAGGGGGGAACTATGGCTACACCTTC. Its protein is CASSFVHPGGNYGYTF.

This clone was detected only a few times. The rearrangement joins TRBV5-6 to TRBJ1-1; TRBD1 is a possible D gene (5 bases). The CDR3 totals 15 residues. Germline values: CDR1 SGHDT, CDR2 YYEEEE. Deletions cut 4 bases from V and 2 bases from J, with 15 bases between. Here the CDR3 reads CASSLGAGPNTEAFF. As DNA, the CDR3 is TGTGCCAGCAGCCTGGGTGCAGGGCCAAACACTGAAGCTTTCTTT.

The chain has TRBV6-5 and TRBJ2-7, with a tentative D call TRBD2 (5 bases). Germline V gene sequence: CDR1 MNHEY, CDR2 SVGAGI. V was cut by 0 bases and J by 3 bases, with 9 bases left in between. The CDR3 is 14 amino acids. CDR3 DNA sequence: TGTGCCAGCAGTTACTCGCAAGGGAGCTACGAGCAGTACTTC. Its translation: CASSYSQGSYEQYF.

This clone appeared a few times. CDR3 nucleotides: TGTGCCAGCAGCACCCGGGAAGGAGGTCACATTCAGTACTTC. It yields the protein CASSTREGGHIQYF. The chain employs TRBV9 and TRBJ2-4; D may be TRBD2 (5 bases). The V end was cut by 4 bases, the J end by 8 bases, with 16 bases between. The CDR3 consists of 14 residues. Germline CDR1 and CDR2: SGDLS and YYNGEE.

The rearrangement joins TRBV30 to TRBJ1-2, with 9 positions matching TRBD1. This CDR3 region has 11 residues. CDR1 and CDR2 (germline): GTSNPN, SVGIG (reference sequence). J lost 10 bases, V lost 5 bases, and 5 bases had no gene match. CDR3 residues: CAWVGQGYYTF. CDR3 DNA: TGTGCCTGGGTGGGACAGGGTTACTACACCTTC.

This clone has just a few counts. Written as DNA, the CDR3 is TGTGCCAGCTCTCGCACGACTAGCGGGGGGGCCTATGAGCAGTTCTTC. Its translation: CASSRTTSGGAYEQFF. The chain combines TRBV18 with TRBJ2-1; 14 nucleotides agree with TRBD2. V gave up 6 bases and J gave up 8 bases; unmatched junction bases: 9. The CDR3 spans 16 residues. Germline CDR1 KGHSH, CDR2 LQKENI.

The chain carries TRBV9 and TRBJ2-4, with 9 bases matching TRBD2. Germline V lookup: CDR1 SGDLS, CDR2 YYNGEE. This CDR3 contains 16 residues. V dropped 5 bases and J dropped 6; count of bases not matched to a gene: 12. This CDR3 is CASSDYASGEGNIQYF. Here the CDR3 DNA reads TGTGCCAGCAGTGACTACGCTAGCGGGGAAGGAAACATTCAGTACTTC.

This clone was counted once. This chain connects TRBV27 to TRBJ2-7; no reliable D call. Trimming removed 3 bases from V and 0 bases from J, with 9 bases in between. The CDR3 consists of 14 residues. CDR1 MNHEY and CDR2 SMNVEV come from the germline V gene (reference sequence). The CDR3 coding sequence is TGTGCCAGCAGTTTTAGCCCGGGCTCCTACGAGCAGTACTTC. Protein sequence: CASSFSPGSYEQYF.

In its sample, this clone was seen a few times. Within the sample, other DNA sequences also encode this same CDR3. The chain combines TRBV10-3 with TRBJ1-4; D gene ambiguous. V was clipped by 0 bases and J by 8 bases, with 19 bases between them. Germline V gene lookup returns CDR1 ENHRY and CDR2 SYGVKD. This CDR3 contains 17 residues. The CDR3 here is CAISESLVRGAQEKLFF. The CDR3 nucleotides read TGTGCCATCAGTGAGTCATTGGTTCGGGGAGCGCAGGAAAAACTGTTTTTT.

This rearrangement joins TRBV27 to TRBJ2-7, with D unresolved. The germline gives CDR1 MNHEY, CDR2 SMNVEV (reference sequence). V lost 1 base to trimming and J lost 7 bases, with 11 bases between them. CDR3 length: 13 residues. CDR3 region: CASSLFMEREQYF. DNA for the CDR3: TGTGCCAGCAGTTTATTTATGGAGAGAGAGCAGTACTTC.

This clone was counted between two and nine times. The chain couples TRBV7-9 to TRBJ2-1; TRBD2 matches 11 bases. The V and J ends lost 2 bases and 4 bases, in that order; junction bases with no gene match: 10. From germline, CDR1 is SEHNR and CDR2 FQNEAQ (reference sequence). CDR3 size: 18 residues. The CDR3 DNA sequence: TGTGCCAGCAGCTTATGGTCTTACCCTAGCGGGGGGTACAATGAGCAGTTCTTC. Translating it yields CASSLWSYPSGGYNEQFF.

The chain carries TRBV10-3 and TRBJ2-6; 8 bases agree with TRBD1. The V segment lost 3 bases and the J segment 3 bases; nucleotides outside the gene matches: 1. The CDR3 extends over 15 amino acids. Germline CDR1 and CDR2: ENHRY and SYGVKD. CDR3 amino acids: CAISDDRGGANVLTF. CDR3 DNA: TGTGCCATCAGTGATGACAGGGGTGGGGCCAACGTCCTGACTTTC.

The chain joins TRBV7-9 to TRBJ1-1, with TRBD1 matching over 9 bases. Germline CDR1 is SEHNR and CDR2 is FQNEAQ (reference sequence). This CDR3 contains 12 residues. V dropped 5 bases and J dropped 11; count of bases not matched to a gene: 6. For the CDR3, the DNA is TGTGCCAGCAGCCCAGGGACAGGGTGGGCTTTCTTT. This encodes CASSPGTGWAFF.

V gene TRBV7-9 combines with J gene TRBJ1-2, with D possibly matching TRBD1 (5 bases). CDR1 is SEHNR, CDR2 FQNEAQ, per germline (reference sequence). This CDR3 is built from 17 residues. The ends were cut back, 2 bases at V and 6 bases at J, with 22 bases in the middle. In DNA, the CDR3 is TGTGCCAGCAGCTTATCGACGGGCCTAGACAGTATCGATGGCTACACCTTC. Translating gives CASSLSTGLDSIDGYTF.

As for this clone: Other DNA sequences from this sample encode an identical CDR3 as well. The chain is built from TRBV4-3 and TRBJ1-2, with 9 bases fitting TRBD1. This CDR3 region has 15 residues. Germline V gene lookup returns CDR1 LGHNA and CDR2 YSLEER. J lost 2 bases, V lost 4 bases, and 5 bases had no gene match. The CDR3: CASSPGQGWNYGYTF. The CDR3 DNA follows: TGCGCCAGCAGCCCAGGACAGGGGTGGAACTATGGCTACACCTTC.